Below are 30 T cell receptor beta chains sequenced from a single sample in a study of human T cells and chemical hapten exposure. Time point in this sample: patch test 2, 6 weeks after DPC sensitization. Indicated treatment: therapeutic diphenylcyclopropenone sensitization with weekly scalp DPC. Via MiXCR, TCRdb re-called the RACE reads, giving one row per CDR3 protein. Here the sample spans some 350,000 distinct CDR3 sequences, roughly 6.3% being singletons. Sequenced here: whole blood, sampled in connection with sensitization to the hapten diphenylcyclopropenone (DPC). Receptors were obtained from a woman aged 18 to 35 with alopecia areata. Some clones in this sample may be carry-over from other donors' samples.

This clonotype was counted only a few times. This chain links TRBV27 with TRBJ2-1; D could derive from TRBD1 or TRBD2 (5 bases each). The germline V gene has CDR1 MNHEY and CDR2 SMNVEV (reference sequence). V lost 3 bases, J lost 4 bases, and 7 bases lay in between. The CDR3 length is 13 residues. The CDR3, as DNA: TGTGCCAGCAGTTTCGAGGGGTACAATGAGCAGTTCTTC. It yields the protein CASSFEGYNEQFF.

J is TRBJ2-7 and V is TRBV5-5; perhaps TRBD1 as D (5 bases). The CDR3 consists of 14 residues. V was trimmed by 2 bases and J by 0 bases, leaving 9 bases between them. The germline V gene encodes CDR1 SGHKS and CDR2 YYEKEE (reference sequence). The CDR3 region has the DNA TGTGCCAGCAGCTTCAGGGAAAACTCCTACGAGCAGTACTTC. Its translation is CASSFRENSYEQYF.

V gene TRBV2 combines with J gene TRBJ2-7; 10 bases map to TRBD2. Germline CDR1 is SNHLY and CDR2 is FYNNEI. J gave up 5 bases and V 10 bases, and 5 bases lay outside the gene matches. The CDR3 is 12 residues long. This CDR3 reads CATVGLADEQYF. CDR3 sequence (DNA): TGTGCCACCGTAGGACTAGCGGACGAGCAGTACTTC.

This clonotype came up a few times. This chain links TRBV6-5 with TRBJ1-2; TRBD1 matches at 9 bases. CDR3 size: 15 residues. With V trimmed by 5 bases and J by 4 bases, 8 bases remained unmatched. Germline V CDR1 and CDR2: MNHEY, SVGAGI. The CDR3 DNA reads as TGTGCCAGCAGTACGTACGGGGACAGGGTCTATGGCTACACCTTC. Amino acids: CASSTYGDRVYGYTF.

The V call is TRBV6-1, the J call TRBJ1-1, with D unresolved. There are 12 residues in the CDR3. Germline lookup yields CDR1 MNHNS and CDR2 SASEGT. V shed 2 bases and J shed 10 bases, with 11 bases lying between them. CDR3 DNA: TGTGCCAGCAGTGAAACCCACCCCAGAGCTTTCTTT. This translates into CASSETHPRAFF.

In this sample, this clonotype turned up many times. The chain uses TRBV3-1 and TRBJ2-7, with D possibly matching TRBD2 (5 bases). V shed 4 bases and J shed 6 bases, with 10 bases lying between them. The CDR3 loop spans 12 amino acids. The germline gives CDR1 LGHDT, CDR2 YNNKEL (reference sequence). The CDR3 DNA follows: TGTGCCAGCAGCCCCCAAGGAGGCGAGCAGTACTTC. This sequence encodes CASSPQGGEQYF.

This clonotype was counted many times. The CDR3 spells CASSLKGGTDTQYF. CDR3 DNA: TGCGCCAGCAGCTTAAAGGGGGGCACAGATACGCAGTATTTT. The rearrangement uses TRBV5-1 and TRBJ2-3, with a possible D match to TRBD1 (6 bases). V was shortened by 2 bases and J by 1 base, with 8 bases between the two germline ends. Germline V lookup: CDR1 SGHRS, CDR2 YFSETQ. The CDR3 spans 14 residues.

This clonotype was found many times. This chain links TRBV12-5 with TRBJ1-3; D is uncertain. Trimming shortened V by 1 base and J by 4 bases, and 5 bases separated the two germline ends. This CDR3 spans 13 amino acids. The germline gives CDR1 LGHNT, CDR2 FRNRAP. This chain's CDR3 is CASGLGGGNTIYF. The DNA of the CDR3 is TGTGCTAGTGGTTTGGGTGGCGGAAACACCATATATTTT.

This clonotype was observed at least ten times. The chain joins TRBV9 to TRBJ2-3; D not resolved. The CDR3 runs to 16 residues. CDR1 is SGDLS, CDR2 YYNGEE, per germline. V shed 0 bases and J shed 1 base, with 12 bases lying between them. The CDR3 loop is CASSVGAVDGTDTQYF. CDR3 bases: TGTGCCAGCAGCGTAGGGGCAGTTGATGGCACAGATACGCAGTATTTT. The whole variable domain, remainder taken from reference TRBV9 and TRBJ2-3, is DSGVTQTPKHLITATGQRVTLRCSPRSGDLSVYWYQQSLDQGLQFLIQYYNGEERAKGNILERFSAQQFPDLHSELNLSSLELGDSALYFCASSVGAVDGTDTQYFGPGTRLTVL.

This clonotype was seen many times. The V gene is TRBV28, the J gene TRBJ2-2; D remains unclear. CDR1 is MDHEN, CDR2 SYDVKM, per germline. The CDR3 length is 17 residues. V lost 5 bases and J lost 0, with 16 bases in between. The CDR3 DNA follows: TGTGCCAGCAGTCAGACCTTGACTGGCGCGAACACCGGGGAGCTGTTTTTT. As protein: CASSQTLTGANTGELFF.

V and J are TRBV3-1 and TRBJ1-2, with D perhaps matching TRBD1 (5 bases). The V end lost 2 bases, the J end lost 8 bases, and 15 bases lay between the germline ends. There are 14 residues in the CDR3. CDR1 LGHDT and CDR2 YNNKEL come from the germline V gene (reference sequence). The CDR3 coding sequence is TGTGCCAGCAGCCAACTACGGGGAGGGGTCGGCTACACCTTC. Translating it yields CASSQLRGGVGYTF.

The rearrangement joins TRBV5-4 to TRBJ2-5; TRBD2 matches at 7 bases. CDR1 and CDR2 from the germline V gene are SGHNT and YYREEE (reference sequence). The CDR3 is made up of 16 amino acids. The ends lost 2 bases at V and 2 bases at J; junction bases unmatched: 9. The CDR3 sequence: CASSFPPASGQETQYF. The CDR3 DNA reads TGTGCCAGCAGCTTCCCCCCGGCTAGCGGACAAGAGACCCAGTACTTC.

This clonotype occurred many times. The rearrangement joins TRBV7-2 to TRBJ1-4; 7 bases agree with TRBD1. After removal of 5 bases from V and 5 bases from J, the junction contained 2 bases not matched to a gene. The CDR3 contains 13 residues. Germline V gene sequence: CDR1 SGHTA, CDR2 FQGNSA. The CDR3 nucleotides read TGTGCCAGCAGCCAGGGGGGGAATGAAAAACTGTTTTTT. Protein product: CASSQGGNEKLFF.

This clonotype was observed many times. Its ends do not fully match the called genes, so a read error is possible. The chain employs TRBV7-7 and TRBJ1-2; no firm D call. CDR3 length: 13 amino acids. CDR1 SSHAT and CDR2 FNYEAQ come from the germline V gene (reference sequence). CDR3 sequence reads: CASSFCTPIGYTF. Here the CDR3 DNA reads TGTGCTAGCAGCTTCTGCACACCCATAGGCTACACCTTC.

A note on this clonotype: A far larger clone differs by one base, so this is likely a read error. The chain carries TRBV5-1 and TRBJ1-5; D uncertain. Germline CDR1 and CDR2: SGHRS and YFSETQ. The CDR3 contains 11 residues. For the CDR3, the DNA is TGCGCCAGCAGCTTTCGCCAGCCCCTGCATTTT. Protein sequence: CASSFRQPLHF. Together with reference TRBV5-1 and TRBJ1-5, the CDR3 gives the full variable domain: KAGVTQTPRYLIKTRGQQVTLSCSPISGHRSVSWYQQTPGQGLQFLFEYFSETQRNKGNFPGRFSGRQFSNSRSEMNVSTLELGDSALYLCASSFRQPLHFGDGTRLSIL.

In its sample, this clonotype was seen a few times. The rearrangement joins TRBV6-5 to TRBJ1-1; 7 bases align to TRBD1. This CDR3 has 14 residues. Per the germline V gene, CDR1 is MNHEY and CDR2 is SVGAGI. Trimming cost V 5 bases and J 11 bases; bases outside gene matches: 14. The CDR3 region is CASSIRTGHITAFF. The CDR3 coding sequence is TGTGCCAGCAGTATTCGGACAGGACATATTACGGCTTTCTTT.

This chain joins TRBV20-1 and TRBJ1-2, with TRBD1 identical over 9 bases. The J segment lost 4 bases and the V segment lost 6 bases, leaving 15 bases of the junction unmatched. CDR3 size: 16 residues. Looked up from germline, CDR1 is DFQATT and CDR2 is SNEGSKA (reference sequence). In nucleotides, the CDR3 is TGCAGTGCCCCTAAATCGGGACAGGGCCCAACCTATGGCTACACCTTC. Its protein is CSAPKSGQGPTYGYTF.

This clonotype was recorded at least ten times. The chain carries TRBV11-2 and TRBJ1-1, with D possibly TRBD1 on 6 matching bases. The CDR3 extends over 15 amino acids. Germline V gene sequence: CDR1 SGHAT, CDR2 FQNNGV. The V end lost 4 bases, the J end lost 3 bases, and 15 bases lay between the germline ends. CDR3 sequence: CASSSIQGLDTEAFF. CDR3 bases: TGTGCCAGCAGCTCGATCCAGGGGTTGGACACTGAAGCTTTCTTT.

The sample holds a few counts of this clonotype. The chain recombines TRBV21-1 with TRBJ1-1; the DNA was not compared with TRBD1, the D call given in the table. TRBV21-1 is an annotated pseudogene. CDR3 length: 16 residues. The CDR3 DNA sequence: TGTGCCAGCAGCTCTCAGAAGGACAGGACGAACACTGAAGCTTTCTTT. Amino acids: CASSSQKDRTNTEAFF.

This clonotype has a handful of counts. The V call is TRBV4-3, the J call TRBJ2-7; D remains ambiguous. The CDR3 covers 13 residues. The V gene lost 0 bases and the J gene lost 5 bases, with 8 bases spanning the gap. Germline CDR1 LGHNA, CDR2 YSLEER. The CDR3 nucleotides read TGCGCCAGCAGCCAAGATAGGAGTCACGAGCAGTACTTC. It is translated as CASSQDRSHEQYF.

This clonotype was seen a handful of times. DNA for the CDR3: TGCGCCAGCAGCCAAGATGAGGGCGAAGCTTTCTTT. Encoded protein: CASSQDEGEAFF. The chain employs TRBV4-1 and TRBJ1-1, with unresolved D. V was pared by 0 bases and J by 8 bases, with 7 bases between. Germline V lookup: CDR1 MGHRA, CDR2 YSYEKL. This CDR3 has 12 amino acids.

This clonotype was counted at least ten times. J is TRBJ2-1 and V is TRBV24-1; 9 nucleotides line up with TRBD2. CDR3 length: 15 amino acids. The V and J ends lost 5 bases and 9 bases, in that order; junction bases with no gene match: 10. Germline-derived CDR1 and CDR2 are KGHDR and SFDVKD. The CDR3 nucleotides are TGTGCCACCAGTGTCAGCGGGGGGCCTCTGGGTGAGCAGTTCTTC. It specifies CATSVSGGPLGEQFF.

The J gene is TRBJ2-1, the V gene TRBV28, with 8 nucleotides matching TRBD2. The CDR3 sequence is 12 residues long. The germline CDR1 and CDR2 sequences are MDHEN and SYDVKM. V trimming: 4 bases; J trimming: 14 bases; junction bases outside the gene matches: 7. The CDR3 DNA reads as TGTGCCAGCAGTTACGGCGGGAGGCGGGAGTTCTTC. Translated, it gives CASSYGGRREFF.

This clonotype was observed many times. This chain links TRBV11-1 with TRBJ1-2; D is undetermined. Germline values: CDR1 SGHAT, CDR2 FQDESV (reference sequence). The CDR3 consists of 15 residues. V lost 5 bases and J lost 4, with 17 bases in between. Written as DNA, the CDR3 is TGTGCCAGCAGCGCTAGGACGGGAACGGCCTATGGCTACACCTTC. This sequence encodes CASSARTGTAYGYTF.

This clonotype showed up just a few times. This chain links TRBV6-6 with TRBJ2-7; possible D gene TRBD1, 6 bases. V gave up 7 bases and J gave up 3 bases, with 13 bases separating them. The CDR3 has 13 amino acids. Looked up from germline, CDR1 is MNHNY and CDR2 is SVGAGI (reference sequence). The CDR3 DNA follows: TGTGCCAGCAAACGACAGGACATCTACGAGCAGTACTTC. Amino acid sequence: CASKRQDIYEQYF.

This clonotype appeared a few times. CDR3: CASSHPGAGGGNEQFF. The CDR3 bases are TGCGCCAGCAGCCACCCCGGAGCGGGGGGGGGAAATGAGCAGTTCTTC. V is TRBV4-3 and J is TRBJ2-1, with TRBD2 matching 10 bases. V shed 3 bases, J shed 7 bases, and the junction held 9 bases outside the gene matches. CDR1 is LGHNA, CDR2 YSLEER, per germline. There are 16 residues in the CDR3.

Note on this clonotype: Relative to the germline gene, one junction end is altered; a read error may explain this. This chain uses TRBV6-2 or TRBV6-3 with TRBJ2-1; the match to TRBD2 covers 12 bases. This CDR3 contains 15 residues. CDR1 is MNHEY, CDR2 SVGEGT, per germline. CDR3 nucleotides: TGTGCCAGCAGTTACTTACTAGCGGGGGGTGATGAGCAGTCCTTC. As protein: CASSYLLAGGDEQSF.

This clonotype was found a few times. The gene calls are TRBV18 and TRBJ2-2; D is perhaps TRBD2 (6 bases). Trimming removed 0 bases from V and 3 bases from J, with 11 bases in between. This CDR3 has 16 residues. Per the germline V gene, CDR1 is KGHSH and CDR2 is LQKENI. The CDR3 region is CASSPPVREDTGELFF. CDR3 nucleotide sequence: TGTGCCAGCTCACCACCGGTTAGGGAGGACACCGGGGAGCTGTTTTTT.

This clonotype was seen at least ten times. The chain has TRBV4-2 and TRBJ1-2; weak D call: TRBD1 (5 bases). V gave up 4 bases and J gave up 2 bases, with 8 bases separating them. CDR3 length: 13 residues. Germline CDR1 and CDR2: LGHNA and YNFKEQ. The CDR3 bases are TGTGCCAGCAGCCGGGGACCGAACTATGGCTACACCTTC. It encodes CASSRGPNYGYTF.

This clonotype is labeled as medium-sized. The J gene is TRBJ1-1, the V gene TRBV4-3; D is unresolved. Germline V gene sequence: CDR1 LGHNA, CDR2 YSLEER. There are 13 residues in the CDR3. V was shortened by 0 bases and J by 5 bases, with 7 bases between the two germline ends. The CDR3 DNA reads TGCGCCAGCAGCCAAGAAGCAGAAACTGAAGCTTTCTTT. Translated: CASSQEAETEAFF.